The clone carrying this TCR beta chain was counted between two and nine times. Its antigen is not identified. This sample was included in a study of response to subunit inactivated influenza vaccine. MiXCR was run by TCRdb on the RT-PCR reads, yielding one entry per CDR3 protein. In the table there are more than 450,000 distinct CDR3 sequences, about an eighth of which are singletons. Study-wide findings and caveats: Only a handful of new T cells, the authors suggested, are recruited with each seasonal influenza vaccination.

Germline V gives CDR1 SGHVS, CDR2 FQNEAQ. The length of the CDR3 is 18 residues. The V gene end was trimmed by 2 bases and the J gene end by 1 base; junction bases not matched to a gene: 13. The starting material was PBMCs from blood, obtained on the day of vaccination. This chain uses TRBV7-8 with TRBJ2-7; TRBD2 agrees at 8 bases. The clonotype was recovered from a man between 45 and 60 years old who received an inactivated influenza vaccine. The CDR3 here is CASSLIGGASSFSYEQYF. The DNA of the CDR3 is TGTGCCAGCAGCTTAATCGGGGGGGCCTCCTCGTTTTCCTACGAGCAGTACTTC.